A single sample gave rise to the 8 T cell receptor beta chains below, sequenced in a study of T-cell reconstitution after alpha-beta-depleted transplantation in children. Preparation of the TCRbeta library used unique molecular identifiers. In TCRdb, the PCR reads were re-called with MiXCR into one record per CDR3 protein. The sample lists fewer than 400,000 distinct CDR3 sequences, roughly 22% occurring once. Here the sequenced sample was PBMCs from the stem cell graft donor, taken from the stem cell graft. These receptors all come from a human donor who donated a stem cell graft to a child with acute myeloid leukemia.

This chain links TRBV12-3 or TRBV12-4 with TRBJ2-3; TRBD2 matches 7 bases. The CDR3 spans 16 residues. The ends lost 5 bases at V and 0 bases at J; junction bases unmatched: 8. This CDR3 is CASSATFSGSTDTQYF. The CDR3 coding sequence is TGTGCCAGCAGTGCCACCTTTAGCGGGAGCACAGATACGCAGTATTTT.

This clonotype was seen a few times. The chain uses TRBV12-3 or TRBV12-4 and TRBJ1-6; D gene ambiguous. V shed 3 bases and J shed 7 bases, with 16 bases lying between them. The CDR3 totals 16 residues. CDR3 residues: CASSFSLAVGNSPLHF. DNA for the CDR3: TGTGCCAGCAGTTTTTCCCTCGCAGTTGGGAATTCACCCCTCCACTTT.

V gene TRBV12-3 or TRBV12-4 combines with J gene TRBJ2-2; possible D gene TRBD1, 6 bases. V lost 5 bases and J lost 2, with 15 bases in between. CDR3 length equals 16 residues. The CDR3 here is CASSRSGTPNTGELFF. CDR3 coding DNA: TGTGCCAGCAGTCGTTCCGGGACACCCAACACCGGGGAGCTGTTTTTT.

This clonotype came up many times. The gene calls are TRBV18 and TRBJ2-1; no definite D call. Germline-derived CDR1 and CDR2 are KGHSH and LQKENI. The CDR3 is 13 amino acids. Trimming pared 0 bases from V and 5 bases from J, leaving 5 bases between. Here the CDR3 reads CASSPPGNNEQFF. CDR3 DNA sequence: TGTGCCAGCTCACCACCGGGGAACAATGAGCAGTTCTTC.

This clonotype was seen many times. This rearrangement joins TRBV6-4 to TRBJ2-6, with D tentatively TRBD1 (6 bases). Between the trimmed V and J ends, which lost 7 bases and 2 bases, there was a span of 9 bases. CDR3 length: 14 amino acids. Germline assignment: CDR1 MRHNA and CDR2 SNTAGT. CDR3 residues: CASTNRAGANVLTF. The CDR3, as DNA: TGTGCCAGCACTAACAGGGCTGGGGCCAACGTCCTGACTTTC.

This clonotype has only a few counts. The rearrangement joins TRBV24-1 to TRBJ2-5; no clear D. The germline CDR1 and CDR2 sequences are KGHDR and SFDVKD. The CDR3 sequence is 12 residues long. V gave up 4 bases and J gave up 4 bases, with 6 bases separating them. This chain's CDR3 is CATSDSRETQYF. The DNA for the CDR3 is TGTGCCACCAGTGACTCGAGAGAGACCCAGTACTTC.

V gene TRBV5-1 combines with J gene TRBJ2-2, with D possibly being TRBD2 (6 bases). V shed 0 bases and J shed 0 bases, with 9 bases lying between them. This CDR3 comprises 16 residues. Germline loops: CDR1 SGHRS, CDR2 YFSETQ. CDR3 protein: CASSLAGGANTGELFF. The CDR3 bases are TGCGCCAGCAGCTTGGCCGGAGGGGCGAACACCGGGGAGCTGTTTTTT.

This clonotype appeared a few times. This chain uses TRBV20-1 with TRBJ2-2; D possibly uses TRBD1 or TRBD2 (5 bases each). The germline CDR1 and CDR2 sequences are DFQATT and SNEGSKA (reference sequence). The CDR3 has 15 residues. Trimming shortened V by 1 base and J by 3 bases, and 12 bases separated the two germline ends. The CDR3 sequence: CSARAGSRHTGELFF. The CDR3 nucleotides read TGCAGTGCTAGAGCAGGGAGCAGGCACACCGGGGAGCTGTTTTTT.